The 9 T cell receptor beta chains below were found in one sample sequenced in a study of blood T cell repertoires in COVID-19. Some clones are missing from TCRdb's copy, which holds only in-frame ones; the method was immunoSEQ multiplex PCR. The sample contains about 74,000 clones, 70% to 90% of which appear only once. The specimen sequenced was peripheral blood. The receptors shown here come from a man aged 70 or older with acute or convalescent COVID-19.

The chain links TRBV5-6 to TRBJ2-7; TRBD2 matches 14 bases. With V trimmed by 4 bases and J by 2 bases, 5 bases remained unmatched. This CDR3 has 16 residues. CDR1 is SGHDT, CDR2 YYEEEE, per germline. The CDR3 nucleotides are TGTGCCAGCAGCGCGGGACTAGCGGGAGTCCCCTACGAGCAGTACTTC. This gives the protein CASSAGLAGVPYEQYF. Filled out from reference TRBV5-6 and TRBJ2-7, the complete variable domain reads DAGVTQSPTHLIKTRGQQVTLRCSPKSGHDTVSWYQQALGQGPQFIFQYYEEEERQRGNFPDRFSGHQFPNYSSELNVNALLLGDSALYLCASSAGLAGVPYEQYFGPGTRLTVT.

The chain employs TRBV28 and TRBJ1-2; 7 positions agree with TRBD1. V was clipped by 6 bases and J by 7 bases; unmatched bases: 11. This CDR3 spans 14 amino acids. Germline V gives CDR1 MDHEN, CDR2 SYDVKM. CDR3 region: CASRTGSFRGGYTF. CDR3 bases: TGTGCCAGCAGGACAGGGTCATTCAGGGGTGGCTACACCTTC.

The genes are TRBV7-2 and TRBJ2-5; 9 bases agree with TRBD1. V lost 6 bases to trimming and J lost 4 bases; unmatched junction nucleotides: 6. The CDR3 totals 14 residues. Germline V lookup: CDR1 SGHTA, CDR2 FQGNSA. CDR3 protein: CASSYDRGTETQYF. CDR3 bases: TGTGCCAGCAGTTACGACAGGGGGACAGAGACCCAGTACTTC.

This chain joins TRBV24-1 and TRBJ2-1; 9 bases match TRBD2. CDR1 KGHDR and CDR2 SFDVKD come from the germline V gene. This CDR3 region has 15 residues. V lost 4 bases, J lost 10 bases, and 10 bases stayed unmatched. The CDR3 DNA is TGTGCCACCAGTGAAAAGGGACTAGCCGCTGGAGAGCAGTTCTTC. Translation gives CATSEKGLAAGEQFF.

In this sample, this clone turned up a few times. This chain connects TRBV19 to TRBJ1-2; 8 bases are a match to TRBD1. The V segment lost 6 bases and the J segment 8 bases; nucleotides outside the gene matches: 8. Germline V gene sequence: CDR1 LNHDA, CDR2 SQIVND (reference sequence). The CDR3 consists of 13 residues. The DNA for the CDR3 is TGTGCCAGTAGGGACAGGGATACTCGAGGCTACACCTTC. It codes for CASRDRDTRGYTF.

The CDR3 protein is CASSFRLAGTDTQYF. The CDR3 nucleotides read TGTGCCAGCAGTTTTAGGCTAGCGGGAACAGATACGCAGTATTTT. The chain recombines TRBV28 with TRBJ2-3; 9 bases are shared with TRBD2. The trim removed 3 bases at V and 3 bases at J, leaving 4 bases unmatched. The V gene's germline CDR1 is MDHEN and CDR2 SYDVKM. This CDR3 is built from 15 residues.

This clone was recorded only once. The DNA of the CDR3 is TGTGCCACCCGGACAGGGGGTAAAAACACCGGGGAGCTGTTTTTT. Translation gives CATRTGGKNTGELFF. The chain uses TRBV2 and TRBJ2-2; 10 bases match TRBD1. The germline V gene has CDR1 SNHLY and CDR2 FYNNEI. This CDR3 is 15 amino acids long. Trimming cost V 10 bases and J 2 bases; bases outside gene matches: 7.

This chain connects TRBV2 to TRBJ1-1; tentative D call: TRBD1 (5 bases). From germline, CDR1 is SNHLY and CDR2 FYNNEI. There are 13 residues in the CDR3. V dropped 9 bases and J dropped 1 base, with 12 bases sitting between them. CDR3 coding DNA: TGTGCCAGTACGGGGGTAGGGAACACTGAAGCTTTCTTT. It is translated as CASTGVGNTEAFF.

The J gene is TRBJ2-5, the V gene TRBV10-3; the D gene is possibly TRBD2 (5 bases). This CDR3 has 14 amino acids. V lost 0 bases and J lost 5, with 10 bases in between. Looked up from germline, CDR1 is ENHRY and CDR2 is SYGVKD. The CDR3, as DNA: TGTGCCATCAGTGAGTCGTTGGGAGTTGAGACCCAGTACTTC. Encoded protein: CAISESLGVETQYF.